One TCR beta chain is described in this entry. Its specificity is unknown. Treatment described: approximately 10-day PBMC culture with coronavirus spike peptide pools or control peptides (ViraFEST assay). Unexposed donor CD4+ T cells predated the COVID-19 pandemic, collected 2011-2018. Cultured CD4+ T cells had their DNA profiled by the Oncomine TCR Beta short-read assay. It was from cultured CD4+ T cells that genomic DNA was extracted. MiXCR, run by TCRdb on the PCR reads, gives a single entry per CDR3 protein. The sample records thousands of distinct CDR3 sequences, around 28% being singletons. This specimen belongs to a study of vaccination and CD4 T cells after COVID-19. The sample taken for sequencing was CD4+ T cells from blood, cultured in vitro. This TCR came from a human donor in good health.

The CDR3 reads CASSRQGINQPQHF. Written as DNA, the CDR3 is TGTGCCAGTAGTCGACAGGGGATCAATCAGCCCCAGCATTTT. This chain joins TRBV19 and TRBJ1-5; TRBD1 aligns across 8 bases. This CDR3 spans 14 amino acids. Germline V gene sequence: CDR1 LNHDA, CDR2 SQIVND (reference sequence). V lost 5 bases to trimming and J lost 3 bases; unmatched junction nucleotides: 3.